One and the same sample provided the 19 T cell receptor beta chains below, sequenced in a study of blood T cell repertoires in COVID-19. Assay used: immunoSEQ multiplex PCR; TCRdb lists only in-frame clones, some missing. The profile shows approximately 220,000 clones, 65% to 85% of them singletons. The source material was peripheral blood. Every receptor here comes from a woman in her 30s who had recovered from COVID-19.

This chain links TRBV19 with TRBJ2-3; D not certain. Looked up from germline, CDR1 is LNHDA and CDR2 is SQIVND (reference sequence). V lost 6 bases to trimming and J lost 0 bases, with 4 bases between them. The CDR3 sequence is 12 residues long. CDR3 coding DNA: TGTGCCAGTAGGTCGAGCACAGATACGCAGTATTTT. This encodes CASRSSTDTQYF.

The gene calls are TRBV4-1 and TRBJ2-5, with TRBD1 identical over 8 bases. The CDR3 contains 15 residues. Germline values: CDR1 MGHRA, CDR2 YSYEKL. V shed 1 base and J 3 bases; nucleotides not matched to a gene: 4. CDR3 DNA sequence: TGCGCCAGCAGCCAAGTCAGGACAGGGAAAGAGACCCAGTACTTC. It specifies CASSQVRTGKETQYF.

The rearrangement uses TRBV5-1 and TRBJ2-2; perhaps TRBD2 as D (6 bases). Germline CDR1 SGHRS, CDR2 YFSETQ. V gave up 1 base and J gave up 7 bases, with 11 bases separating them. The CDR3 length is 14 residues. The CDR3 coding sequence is TGCGCCAGCAGCTTGACTAGCCTTGGCGGGGAGCTGTTTTTT. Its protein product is CASSLTSLGGELFF.

The CDR3 is CASSLTGPTEAFF. In DNA form, the CDR3 reads TGTGCCAGCAGTCTGACAGGGCCCACTGAAGCTTTCTTT. The V call is TRBV25-1, the J call TRBJ1-1, with TRBD1 matching over 7 bases. Unmatched junction bases numbered 4, after V lost 5 bases and J lost 4 bases. CDR1 and CDR2 (germline): MGHDK, SYGVNS. The CDR3 is 13 residues long.

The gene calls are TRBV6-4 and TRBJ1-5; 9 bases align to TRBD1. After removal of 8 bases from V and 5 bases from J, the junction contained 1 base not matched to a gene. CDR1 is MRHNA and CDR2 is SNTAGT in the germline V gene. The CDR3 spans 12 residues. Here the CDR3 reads CASRTGDQPQHF. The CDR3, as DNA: TGTGCCAGCCGGACAGGGGATCAGCCCCAGCATTTT.

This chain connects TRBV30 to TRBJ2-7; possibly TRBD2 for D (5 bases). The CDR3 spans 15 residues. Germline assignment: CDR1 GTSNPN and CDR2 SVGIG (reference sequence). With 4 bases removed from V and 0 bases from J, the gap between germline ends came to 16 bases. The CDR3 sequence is CAWTLGSGYSYEQYF. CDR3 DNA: TGTGCCTGGACCCTCGGCAGCGGCTACTCCTACGAGCAGTACTTC.

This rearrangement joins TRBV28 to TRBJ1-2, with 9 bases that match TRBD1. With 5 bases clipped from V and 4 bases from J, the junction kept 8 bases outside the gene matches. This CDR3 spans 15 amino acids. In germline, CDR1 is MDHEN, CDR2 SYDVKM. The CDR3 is CASSIPDRGGYGYTF. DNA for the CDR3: TGTGCCAGCAGTATACCGGACAGGGGAGGCTATGGCTACACCTTC.

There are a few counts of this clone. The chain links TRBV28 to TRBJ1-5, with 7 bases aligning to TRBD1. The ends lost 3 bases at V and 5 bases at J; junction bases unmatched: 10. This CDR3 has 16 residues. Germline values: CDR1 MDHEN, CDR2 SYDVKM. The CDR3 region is CASSFNLQGKDQPQHF. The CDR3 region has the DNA TGTGCCAGCAGTTTTAATCTACAGGGGAAGGATCAGCCCCAGCATTTT.

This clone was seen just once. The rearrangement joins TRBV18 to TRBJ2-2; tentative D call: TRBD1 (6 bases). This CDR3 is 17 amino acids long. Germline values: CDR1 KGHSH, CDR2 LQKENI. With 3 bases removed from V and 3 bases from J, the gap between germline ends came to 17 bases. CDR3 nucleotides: TGTGCCAGCTCACCCCCAAACCAGGGGCTTTACACCGGGGAGCTGTTTTTT. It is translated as CASSPPNQGLYTGELFF.

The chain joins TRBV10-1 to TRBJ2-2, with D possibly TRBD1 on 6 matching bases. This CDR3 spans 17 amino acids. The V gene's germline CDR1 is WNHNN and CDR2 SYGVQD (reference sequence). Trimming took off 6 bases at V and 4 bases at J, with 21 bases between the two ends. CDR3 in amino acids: CASSGYRTEGTTGELFF. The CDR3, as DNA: TGCGCCAGCAGCGGGTACCGGACAGAGGGGACCACCGGGGAGCTGTTTTTT.

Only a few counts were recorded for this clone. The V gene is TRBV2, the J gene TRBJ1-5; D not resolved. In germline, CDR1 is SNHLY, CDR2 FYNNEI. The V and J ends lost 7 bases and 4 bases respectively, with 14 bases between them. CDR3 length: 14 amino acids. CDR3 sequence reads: CASTEREKNQPQHF. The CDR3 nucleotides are TGTGCCAGCACCGAGCGGGAGAAGAATCAGCCCCAGCATTTT. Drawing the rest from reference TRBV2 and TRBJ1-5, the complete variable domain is EPEVTQTPSHQVTQMGQEVILRCVPISNHLYFYWYRQILGQKVEFLVSFYNNEISEKSEIFDDQFSVERPDGSNFTLKIRSTKLEDSAMYFCASTEREKNQPQHFGDGTRLSIL.

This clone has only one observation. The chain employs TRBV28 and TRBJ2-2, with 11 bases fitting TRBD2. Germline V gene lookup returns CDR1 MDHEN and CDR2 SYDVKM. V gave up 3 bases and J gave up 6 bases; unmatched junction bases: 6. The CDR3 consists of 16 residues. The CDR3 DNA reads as TGTGCCAGCAGTTTGAATAGCGGGAGGGTGGCCGGGGAGCTGTTTTTT. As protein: CASSLNSGRVAGELFF.

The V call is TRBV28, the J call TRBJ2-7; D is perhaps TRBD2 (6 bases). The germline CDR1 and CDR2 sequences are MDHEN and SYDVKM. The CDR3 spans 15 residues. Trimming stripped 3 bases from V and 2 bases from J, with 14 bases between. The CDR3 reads CASSLPRELAYEQYF. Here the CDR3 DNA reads TGTGCCAGCAGTTTGCCCCGGGAGCTTGCCTACGAGCAGTACTTC.

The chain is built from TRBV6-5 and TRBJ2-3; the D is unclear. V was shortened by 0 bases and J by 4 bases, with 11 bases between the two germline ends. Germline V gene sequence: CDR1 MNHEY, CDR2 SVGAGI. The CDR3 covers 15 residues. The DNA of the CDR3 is TGTGCCAGCAGTTACTCCCCCTTGCAGGCAGATACGCAGTATTTT. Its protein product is CASSYSPLQADTQYF.

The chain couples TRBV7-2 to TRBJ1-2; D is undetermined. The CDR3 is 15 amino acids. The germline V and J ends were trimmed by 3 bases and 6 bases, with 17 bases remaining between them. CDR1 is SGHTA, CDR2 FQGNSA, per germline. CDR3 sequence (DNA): TGTGCCAGCAGCTTTCCCCGGGGAGTTAAGCATGGCTACACCTTC. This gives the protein CASSFPRGVKHGYTF.

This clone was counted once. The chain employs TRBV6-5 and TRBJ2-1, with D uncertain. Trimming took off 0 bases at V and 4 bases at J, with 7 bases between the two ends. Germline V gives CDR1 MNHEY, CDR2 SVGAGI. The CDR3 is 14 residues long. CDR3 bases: TGTGCCAGCAGTTACTCGAGCAGGTACAATGAGCAGTTCTTC. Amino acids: CASSYSSRYNEQFF.

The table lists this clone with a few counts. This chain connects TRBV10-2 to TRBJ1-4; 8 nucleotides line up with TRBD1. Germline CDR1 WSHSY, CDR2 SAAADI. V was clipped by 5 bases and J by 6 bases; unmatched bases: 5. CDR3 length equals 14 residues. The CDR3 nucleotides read TGCGCCAGCAGTTGGACAGGGATGGATGAAAAACTGTTTTTT. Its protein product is CASSWTGMDEKLFF.

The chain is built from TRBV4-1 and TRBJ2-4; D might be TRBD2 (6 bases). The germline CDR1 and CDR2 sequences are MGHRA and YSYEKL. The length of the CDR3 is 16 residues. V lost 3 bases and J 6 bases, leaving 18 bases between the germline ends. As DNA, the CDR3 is TGCGCCAGCAGCCAGGGCGGGGCGATCCCGGGAAACATTCAGTACTTC. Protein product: CASSQGGAIPGNIQYF.

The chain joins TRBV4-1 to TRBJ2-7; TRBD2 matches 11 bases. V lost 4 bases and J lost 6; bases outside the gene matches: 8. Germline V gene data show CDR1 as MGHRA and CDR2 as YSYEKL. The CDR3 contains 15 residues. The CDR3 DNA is TGCGCCAGCAGCCTCAACTTAGCGGGAGGGTTCGAGCAGTACTTC. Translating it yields CASSLNLAGGFEQYF.